This T cell receptor (beta chain) was captured by sequencing in a study of blood T cell repertoires in COVID-19. Turning to the study itself: T cells, B-cell-depleted T cells, or PBMCs provided the cDNA or gDNA that served as material.

This clone showed up just once. After removal of 0 bases from V and 3 bases from J, the junction contained 6 bases not matched to a gene. The CDR3 is 16 amino acids. Per the germline V gene, CDR1 is MNHEY and CDR2 is SVGAGI. TCRdb's table, derived via immunoSEQ multiplex PCR, lists solely in-frame clones and lacks some. The sample gives 130,000 to 150,000 clones, roughly 88% of which show up once; less than 2% is in the top ten. The chain uses TRBV6-5 and TRBJ2-7; 9 positions match TRBD1. The material sequenced was peripheral blood. This TCR was sampled from a woman in her forties or fifties with acute or convalescent COVID-19. The CDR3 nucleotides read TGTGCCAGCAGTTACTCTCCGGGACAGGGATACTACGAGCAGTACTTC. Translation gives CASSYSPGQGYYEQYF.